This TCR beta chain is drawn from a study of blood T cell repertoires in COVID-19. CDR1 is SSHAT and CDR2 is FNYEAQ in the germline V gene (reference sequence). The CDR3 has 14 amino acids. Losses at the gene ends were 5 bases for V and 5 bases for J; bases not matched to a gene: 8. Produced via immunoSEQ multiplex PCR; TCRdb's table is partial and in-frame only. Of 90,000 to 130,000 clones listed, 88% are singletons. The genes are TRBV7-7 and TRBJ2-5, with 7 bases fitting TRBD1. The source of this sequence is a woman aged 45-65 years with acute or convalescent COVID-19. Sequencing was done on a sample of peripheral blood. The CDR3 bases are TGTGCCAGCAGCGCGACAGGGAATGGGGAGACCCAGTACTTC. Amino acid sequence: CASSATGNGETQYF.